The present TCR beta chain was sequenced within a study of B cell selection in AIRE deficiency. As concerns this clone: The antigen remains unidentified.

With 4 bases removed from V and 0 bases from J, the gap between germline ends came to 13 bases. There are 15 residues in the CDR3. Germline values: CDR1 SGHDT, CDR2 YYEEEE. Points from the study as a whole: Patient Tconv cells held about 31% of Treg sequences shared by healthy donors. Shorter CDR3s marked shared Treg sequences, biased toward few non-templated insertions. Of roughly 4,000 shared Treg TCRbeta sequences, roughly 33% were healthy-only, approximately 9% patient-only. Patient Tconv and Treg cells showed healthy-like TCRBV usage, CDR3 length, diversity.

Using immunoSEQ multiplex PCR, the repertoire was profiled, and TCRdb retains in-frame clones only, with some absent. The table lists roughly 25,000 clones, 90% to 96% of them singletons. CD4+CD127+ cells were sorted as the conventional CD4 T cells. The sample comprised CD4+CD127+ conventional T cells sorted from PBMCs. The chain joins TRBV5-6 to TRBJ1-2; D might be TRBD1 (5 bases). This sequence originates from a human donor in good health. CDR3 bases: TGTGCCAGCAGCCCCCAGCGGGGGGCTAACTATGGCTACACCTTC. Its protein product is CASSPQRGANYGYTF.